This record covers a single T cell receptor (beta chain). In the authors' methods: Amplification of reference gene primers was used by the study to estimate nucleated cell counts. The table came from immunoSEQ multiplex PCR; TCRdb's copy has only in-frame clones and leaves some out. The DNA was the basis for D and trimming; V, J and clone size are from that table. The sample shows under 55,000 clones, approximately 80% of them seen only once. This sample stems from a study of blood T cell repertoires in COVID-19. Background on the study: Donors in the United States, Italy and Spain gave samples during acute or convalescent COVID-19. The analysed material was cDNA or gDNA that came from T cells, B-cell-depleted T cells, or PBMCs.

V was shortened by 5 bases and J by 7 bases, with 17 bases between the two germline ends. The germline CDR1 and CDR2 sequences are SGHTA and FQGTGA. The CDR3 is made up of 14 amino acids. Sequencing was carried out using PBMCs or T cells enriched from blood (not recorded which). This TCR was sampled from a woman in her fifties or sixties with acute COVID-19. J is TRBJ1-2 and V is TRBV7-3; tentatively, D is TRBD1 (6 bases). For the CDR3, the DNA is TGTGCCAGCAGCCCAGGGGCCCAGGTTTTTGGCTACACCTTC. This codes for CASSPGAQVFGYTF.